This T cell receptor (beta chain) is drawn from a study of blood T cell repertoires in COVID-19. V lost 4 bases, J lost 5 bases, and 14 bases lay in between. The length of the CDR3 is 14 residues. Germline CDR1 and CDR2: MNHEY and SVGAGI. Using immunoSEQ multiplex PCR, the repertoire was profiled, and TCRdb retains in-frame clones only, with some absent. The sample holds roughly 100,000 clones, approximately 88% seen once. The chain joins TRBV6-5 to TRBJ2-5; a weak D match, TRBD2 (6 bases). The source material was peripheral blood. The origin of this receptor is a woman in her sixties or seventies with acute or convalescent COVID-19. Written as DNA, the CDR3 is TGTGCCAGCAGTTCCGGGACTCTGCGTGAGACCCAGTACTTC. Translating gives CASSSGTLRETQYF.